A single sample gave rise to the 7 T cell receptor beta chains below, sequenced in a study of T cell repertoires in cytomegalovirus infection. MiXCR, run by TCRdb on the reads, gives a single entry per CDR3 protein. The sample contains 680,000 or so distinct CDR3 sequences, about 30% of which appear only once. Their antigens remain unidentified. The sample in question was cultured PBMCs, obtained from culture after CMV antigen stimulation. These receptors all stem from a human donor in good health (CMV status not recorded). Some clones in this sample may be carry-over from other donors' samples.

CDR3 loop: CASSPLEGIQYF. Here the CDR3 DNA reads TGTGCCAGCAGCCCTCTGGAAGGCATTCAGTACTTC. This chain connects TRBV6-5 to TRBJ2-4; no definite D call. With 6 bases removed from V and 9 bases from J, the gap between germline ends came to 12 bases. The germline V gene has CDR1 MNHEY and CDR2 SVGAGI. The CDR3 contains 12 residues.

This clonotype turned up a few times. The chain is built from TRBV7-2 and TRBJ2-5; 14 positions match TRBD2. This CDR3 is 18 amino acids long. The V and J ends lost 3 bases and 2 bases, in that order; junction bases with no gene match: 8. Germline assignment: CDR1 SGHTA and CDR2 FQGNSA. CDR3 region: CASSFPGLAGVGQETQYF. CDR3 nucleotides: TGTGCCAGCAGCTTTCCGGGACTAGCGGGAGTAGGGCAAGAGACCCAGTACTTC. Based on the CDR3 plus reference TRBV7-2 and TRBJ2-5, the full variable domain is GAGVSQSPSNKVTEKGKDVELRCDPISGHTALYWYRQSLGQGLEFLIYFQGNSAPDKSGLPSDRFSAERTGGSVSTLTIQRTQQEDSAVYLCASSFPGLAGVGQETQYFGPGTRLLVL.

Written as DNA, the CDR3 is TGTGCCAGCAGCTTTGTCGTTGCAGATACGCAGTATTTT. Residues: CASSFVVADTQYF. The chain carries TRBV7-2 and TRBJ2-3; D not certain. The CDR3 covers 13 residues. The V and J ends lost 3 bases and 4 bases respectively, with 8 bases between them. Germline V gene lookup returns CDR1 SGHTA and CDR2 FQGNSA.

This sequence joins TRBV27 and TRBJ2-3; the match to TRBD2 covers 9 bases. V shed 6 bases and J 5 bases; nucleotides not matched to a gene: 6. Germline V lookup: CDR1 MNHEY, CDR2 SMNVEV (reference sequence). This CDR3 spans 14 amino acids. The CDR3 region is CASSRLAERDTQYF. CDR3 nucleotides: TGTGCCAGCAGCCGACTAGCGGAGAGAGATACGCAGTATTTT.

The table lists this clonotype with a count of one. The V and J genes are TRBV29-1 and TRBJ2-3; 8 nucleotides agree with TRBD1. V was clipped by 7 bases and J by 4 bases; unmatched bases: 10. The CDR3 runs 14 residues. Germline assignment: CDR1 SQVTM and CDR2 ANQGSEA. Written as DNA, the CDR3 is TGCAGCGGGTCAGGGGGCATCGTGGCAGATACGCAGTATTTT. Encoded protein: CSGSGGIVADTQYF.

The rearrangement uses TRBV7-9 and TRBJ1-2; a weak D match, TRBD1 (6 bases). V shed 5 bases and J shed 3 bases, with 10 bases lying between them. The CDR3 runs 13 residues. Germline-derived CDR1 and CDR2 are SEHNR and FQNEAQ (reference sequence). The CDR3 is CASSHRVHYGYTF. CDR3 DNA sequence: TGTGCCAGCAGCCACAGGGTTCACTATGGCTACACCTTC.

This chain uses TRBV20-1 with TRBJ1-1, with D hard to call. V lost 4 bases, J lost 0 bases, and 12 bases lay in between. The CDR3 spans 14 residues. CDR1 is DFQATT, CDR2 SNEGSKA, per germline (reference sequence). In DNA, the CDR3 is TGCAGTGCTATGGTGGCCGGTATGAACACTGAAGCTTTCTTT. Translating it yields CSAMVAGMNTEAFF.